The present T cell receptor beta chain was sequenced within a study of shared clonotypes between healthy human individuals. This clone was counted a single time. The study ran the assay at deep level. Clones were read by immunoSEQ multiplex PCR, and TCRdb kept only the in-frame ones, dropping some. The sample consists of 550,000 to 800,000 clones, around two thirds of them appearing once. Germline V gene data show CDR1 as MDHEN and CDR2 as SYDVKM. This CDR3 is 13 amino acids long. V shed 11 bases and J 6 bases; nucleotides not matched to a gene: 12. Specimen: memory CD4+ T cells sorted from blood. Subset noted: CD45RA-negative fraction. V usage is TRBV28 and J usage is TRBJ2-7; TRBD1 matches at 8 bases. This clonotype was obtained from a woman aged 25 to 45 in good health. CDR3 nucleotide sequence: TGTGCCGGACAGGGAACTGTCTCAATCGAGCAGTACTTC. It codes for CAGQGTVSIEQYF.